One sample yielded the 14 T cell receptor beta chains listed below, sequenced in a study of CD8 T cells in ankylosing spondylitis. TCRdb reprocessed the 5' RACE reads via MiXCR and lists one record per CDR3 protein. The data hold 80,000 to 90,000 distinct CDR3 sequences, with around 30% observed a single time. The sequencing input was blood, either unsorted or a sorted T cell fraction (not recorded which). These receptors were taken from a male donor with ankylosing spondylitis or in good health (not recorded which).

This clonotype was observed a handful of times. V is TRBV13 and J is TRBJ1-1; no reliable D call. V was pared by 5 bases and J by 8 bases, with 15 bases between. The CDR3 runs 13 residues. Germline-derived CDR1 and CDR2 are PRHDT and FYEKMQ (reference sequence). This chain's CDR3 is CASSLGHGSEAFF. Here the CDR3 DNA reads TGTGCCAGCAGCCTCGGTCACGGTTCCGAAGCTTTCTTT. The full variable domain, its missing parts supplied by reference TRBV13 and TRBJ1-1, is AAGVIQSPRHLIKEKRETATLKCYPIPRHDTVYWYQQGPGQDPQFLISFYEKMQSDKGSIPDRFSAQQFSDYHSELNMSSLELGDSALYFCASSLGHGSEAFFGQGTRLTVV.

This chain links TRBV3-1 with TRBJ2-3; 9 positions agree with TRBD2. Looked up from germline, CDR1 is LGHDT and CDR2 is YNNKEL (reference sequence). The trim removed 4 bases at V and 1 base at J, leaving 12 bases unmatched. This CDR3 comprises 18 residues. The CDR3 loop reads CASSPGRSGGTRTDTQYF. The DNA of the CDR3 is TGTGCCAGCAGCCCTGGTCGAAGCGGGGGGACCCGCACAGATACGCAGTATTTT.

The CDR3 is CSARTGASIYEQFF. The CDR3 bases are TGCAGTGCTAGGACAGGGGCCTCGATTTATGAGCAGTTCTTC. The rearrangement joins TRBV20-1 to TRBJ2-1, with 8 positions matching TRBD1. The germline V gene has CDR1 DFQATT and CDR2 SNEGSKA (reference sequence). The CDR3 runs 14 residues. With V trimmed by 3 bases and J by 8 bases, 9 bases remained unmatched.

The V and J genes are TRBV5-4 and TRBJ2-3; 7 nucleotides align to TRBD2. V lost 0 bases to trimming and J lost 3 bases; unmatched junction nucleotides: 7. The germline V gene encodes CDR1 SGHNT and CDR2 YYREEE (reference sequence). The CDR3 is 16 residues long. CDR3 region: CASSLAGEGMTDTQYF. CDR3 in DNA: TGTGCCAGCAGCTTGGCCGGGGAGGGGATGACAGATACGCAGTATTTT.

The chain recombines TRBV13 with TRBJ2-2; D call uncertain. Germline loops: CDR1 PRHDT, CDR2 FYEKMQ (reference sequence). The CDR3 spans 13 residues. The V end was cut by 8 bases, the J end by 5 bases, with 12 bases between. The CDR3 region is CASSRAGTGELFF. CDR3 coding DNA: TGTGCCAGCTCTCGGGCAGGAACCGGGGAGCTGTTTTTT.

The chain links TRBV5-1 to TRBJ1-1; 8 bases fit TRBD1. The J segment lost 5 bases and the V segment lost 2 bases, leaving 8 bases of the junction unmatched. This CDR3 is 15 amino acids long. Germline assignment: CDR1 SGHRS and CDR2 YFSETQ. CDR3 DNA sequence: TGCGCCAGCAGCTTCGGTGACAGGGGATGGACTGAAGCTTTCTTT. Encoded protein: CASSFGDRGWTEAFF. Looking up the rest from reference TRBV5-1 and TRBJ1-1 gives the full variable domain: KAGVTQTPRYLIKTRGQQVTLSCSPISGHRSVSWYQQTPGQGLQFLFEYFSETQRNKGNFPGRFSGRQFSNSRSEMNVSTLELGDSALYLCASSFGDRGWTEAFFGQGTRLTVV.

The rearrangement joins TRBV5-1 to TRBJ2-3; D uncertain. Germline CDR1 and CDR2: SGHRS and YFSETQ. There are 12 residues in the CDR3. The V gene lost 4 bases and the J gene lost 7 bases, with 10 bases spanning the gap. CDR3 sequence reads: CASSPIGNTQYF. The CDR3 DNA is TGCGCCAGCAGCCCCATCGGAAATACGCAGTATTTT.

The rearrangement links TRBV7-3 to TRBJ2-7; D is possibly TRBD2 (5 bases). The CDR3 is 14 amino acids. Looked up from germline, CDR1 is SGHTA and CDR2 is FQGTGA. Trimming left V 1 base short and J 3 bases short, with 10 bases between. The CDR3 DNA sequence: TGTGCCAGCAGCTTAAGCCCCCGGGACTACGAGCAGTACGTC. It encodes CASSLSPRDYEQYV.

This clonotype has only a few counts. The J gene is TRBJ2-7, the V gene TRBV10-2, with unresolved D. This CDR3 spans 11 amino acids. CDR1 is WSHSY, CDR2 SAAADI, per germline. Trimming took 9 bases from V and 2 from J, leaving 8 bases between them. CDR3 sequence: CASYSPYEQYF. In nucleotides, the CDR3 is TGCGCCAGTTACTCGCCCTACGAGCAGTACTTC.

CDR3 loop: CASSLAAREGAYTDTQYF. The DNA for the CDR3 is TGTGCCAGCAGCTTAGCGGCGCGTGAAGGGGCGTACACAGATACGCAGTATTTT. The V call is TRBV11-1, the J call TRBJ2-3; tentatively, D is TRBD1 (5 bases). V lost 0 bases and J 2 bases, leaving 18 bases between the germline ends. The CDR3 runs 18 residues. From germline, CDR1 is SGHAT and CDR2 FQDESV (reference sequence).

Ten or more counts support this clonotype. J is TRBJ2-5 and V is TRBV20-1, with 12 bases identical to TRBD2. CDR3 size: 16 residues. With V trimmed by 3 bases and J by 5 bases, 10 bases remained unmatched. CDR1 is DFQATT and CDR2 is SNEGSKA in the germline V gene (reference sequence). CDR3 in amino acids: CSASQASGRALETQYF. As DNA, the CDR3 is TGCAGTGCTAGTCAGGCTAGCGGGAGGGCCTTGGAGACCCAGTACTTC.

The chain uses TRBV19 and TRBJ1-2, with 11 bases that match TRBD1. There are 15 residues in the CDR3. The junction had 2 bases not matched to a gene; V was cut back by 4 bases and J by 1 base. Germline CDR1 reads LNHDA; CDR2 reads SQIVND (reference sequence). The CDR3 protein is CASSTGTGGNYGYTF. For the CDR3, the DNA is TGTGCCAGTAGTACCGGGACAGGGGGTAACTATGGCTACACCTTC.

In this sample, this clonotype turned up a few times. CDR3 DNA: TGTGCCAGCAGCTCCTCTGGCGCAGGCCAAGGGACCTTC. Translation gives CASSSSGAGQGTF. The chain links TRBV7-9 to TRBJ1-2, with no clear D. V was cut by 4 bases and J by 14 bases, with 20 bases left in between. This CDR3 is 13 amino acids long. Germline V CDR1 and CDR2: SEHNR, FQNEAQ (reference sequence).

The rearrangement uses TRBV6-2 or TRBV6-3 and TRBJ1-2; D uncertain. The CDR3 extends over 15 amino acids. Trimming took off 5 bases at V and 4 bases at J, with 17 bases between the two ends. Per the germline V gene, CDR1 is MNHEY and CDR2 is SVGEGT. The CDR3 bases are TGTGCCAGCAGTCATAGACCGTCGACAAGCTATGGCTACACCTTC. Translated, it gives CASSHRPSTSYGYTF.